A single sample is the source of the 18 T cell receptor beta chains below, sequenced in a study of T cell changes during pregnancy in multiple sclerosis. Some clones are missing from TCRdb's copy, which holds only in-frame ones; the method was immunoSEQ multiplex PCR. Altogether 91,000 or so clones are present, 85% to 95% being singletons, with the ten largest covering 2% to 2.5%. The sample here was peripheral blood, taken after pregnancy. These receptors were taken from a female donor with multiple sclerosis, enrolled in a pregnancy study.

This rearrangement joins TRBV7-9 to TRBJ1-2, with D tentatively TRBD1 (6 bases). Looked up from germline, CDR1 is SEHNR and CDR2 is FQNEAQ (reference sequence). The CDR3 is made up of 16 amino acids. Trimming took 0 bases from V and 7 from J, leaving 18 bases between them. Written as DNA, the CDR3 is TGTGCCAGCAGCTTAGCGATTAGTACAGGGCAGCCTGGCTACACCTTC. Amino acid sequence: CASSLAISTGQPGYTF.

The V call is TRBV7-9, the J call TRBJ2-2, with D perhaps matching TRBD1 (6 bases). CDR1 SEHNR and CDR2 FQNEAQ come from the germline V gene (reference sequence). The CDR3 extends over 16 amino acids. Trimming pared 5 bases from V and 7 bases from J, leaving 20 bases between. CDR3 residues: CASSTRQETLGGELFF. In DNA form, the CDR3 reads TGTGCCAGCAGCACCCGACAGGAAACCCTGGGCGGGGAGCTGTTTTTT.

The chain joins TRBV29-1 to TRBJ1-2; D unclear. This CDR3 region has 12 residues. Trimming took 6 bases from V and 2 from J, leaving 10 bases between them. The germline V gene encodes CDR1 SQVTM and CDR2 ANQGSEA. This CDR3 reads CSVTAFNYGYTF. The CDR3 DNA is TGCAGCGTCACAGCTTTCAACTATGGCTACACCTTC.

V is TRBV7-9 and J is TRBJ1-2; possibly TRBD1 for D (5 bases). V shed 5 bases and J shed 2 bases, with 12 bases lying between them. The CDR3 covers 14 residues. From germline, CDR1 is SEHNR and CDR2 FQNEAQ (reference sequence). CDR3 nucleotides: TGTGCCAGCAGCCCTATTGGGGCGAACTATGGCTACACCTTC. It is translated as CASSPIGANYGYTF.

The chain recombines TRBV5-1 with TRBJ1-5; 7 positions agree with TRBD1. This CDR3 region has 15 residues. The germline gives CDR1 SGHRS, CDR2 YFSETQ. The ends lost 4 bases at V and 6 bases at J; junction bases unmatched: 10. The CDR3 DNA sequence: TGCGCCAGCAGCCTAACAGGGGACCGGGGTCAGCCCCAGCATTTT. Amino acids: CASSLTGDRGQPQHF.

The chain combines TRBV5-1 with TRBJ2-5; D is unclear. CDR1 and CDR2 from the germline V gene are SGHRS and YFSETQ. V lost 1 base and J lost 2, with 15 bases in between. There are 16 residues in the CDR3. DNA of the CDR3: TGCGCCAGCAGCTTGAACGCCGGGTCCTATCAAGAGACCCAGTACTTC. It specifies CASSLNAGSYQETQYF. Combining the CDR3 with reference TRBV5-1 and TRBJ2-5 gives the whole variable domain KAGVTQTPRYLIKTRGQQVTLSCSPISGHRSVSWYQQTPGQGLQFLFEYFSETQRNKGNFPGRFSGRQFSNSRSEMNVSTLELGDSALYLCASSLNAGSYQETQYFGPGTRLLVL.

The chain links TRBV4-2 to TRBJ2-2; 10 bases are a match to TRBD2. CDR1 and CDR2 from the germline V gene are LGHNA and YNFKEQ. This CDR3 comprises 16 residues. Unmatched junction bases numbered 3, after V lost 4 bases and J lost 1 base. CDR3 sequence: CASSPSSGGNTGELFF. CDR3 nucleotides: TGTGCCAGCAGCCCATCTAGCGGGGGGAACACCGGGGAGCTGTTTTTT.

This chain's CDR3 is CASSRGYPNTEAFF. CDR3 nucleotides: TGTGCCAGTAGTCGGGGTTATCCTAACACTGAAGCTTTCTTT. The chain employs TRBV19 and TRBJ1-1; D not resolved. The germline V gene has CDR1 LNHDA and CDR2 SQIVND (reference sequence). This CDR3 comprises 14 residues. Trimming took 5 bases from V and 2 from J, leaving 12 bases between them. The variable domain in full, with the rest retrieved from reference TRBV19 and TRBJ1-1, is DGGITQSPKYLFRKEGQNVTLSCEQNLNHDAMYWYRQDPGQGLRLIYYSQIVNDFQKGDIAEGYSVSREKKESFPLTVTSAQKNPTAFYLCASSRGYPNTEAFFGQGTRLTVV.

The CDR3: CAPWLAGARATDTQYF. The CDR3 nucleotides are TGCGCCCCCTGGCTAGCGGGGGCCCGTGCAACAGATACGCAGTATTTT. The chain uses TRBV4-3 and TRBJ2-3; 10 bases fit TRBD2. The V gene's germline CDR1 is LGHNA and CDR2 YSLEER. V lost 11 bases to trimming and J lost 3 bases; unmatched junction nucleotides: 14. The CDR3 is 16 residues long.

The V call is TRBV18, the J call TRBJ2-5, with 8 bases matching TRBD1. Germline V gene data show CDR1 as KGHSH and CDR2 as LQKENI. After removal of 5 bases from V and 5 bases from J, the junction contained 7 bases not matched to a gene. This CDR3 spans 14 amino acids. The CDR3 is CASSFDRGRETQYF. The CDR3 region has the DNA TGTGCCAGCTCATTCGACAGGGGAAGGGAGACCCAGTACTTC. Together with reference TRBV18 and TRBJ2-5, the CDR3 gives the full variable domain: NAGVMQNPRHLVRRRGQEARLRCSPMKGHSHVYWYRQLPEEGLKFMVYLQKENIIDESGMPKERFSAEFPKEGPSILRIQQVVRGDSAAYFCASSFDRGRETQYFGPGTRLLVL.

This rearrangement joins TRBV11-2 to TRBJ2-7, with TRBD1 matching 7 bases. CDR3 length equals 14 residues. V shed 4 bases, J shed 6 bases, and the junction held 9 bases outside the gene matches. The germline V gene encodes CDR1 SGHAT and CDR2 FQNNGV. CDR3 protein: CASSSNLDRSEQYF. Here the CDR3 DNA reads TGTGCCAGCAGCTCCAACCTGGACAGGAGCGAGCAGTACTTC.

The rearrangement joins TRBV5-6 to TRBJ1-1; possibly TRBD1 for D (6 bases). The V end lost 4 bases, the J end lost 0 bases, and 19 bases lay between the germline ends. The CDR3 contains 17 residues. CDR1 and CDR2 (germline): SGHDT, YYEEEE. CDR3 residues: CASSVKTGSGMNTEAFF. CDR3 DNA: TGTGCCAGCAGCGTTAAAACAGGGTCGGGCATGAACACTGAAGCTTTCTTT. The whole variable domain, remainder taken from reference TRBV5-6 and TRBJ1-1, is DAGVTQSPTHLIKTRGQQVTLRCSPKSGHDTVSWYQQALGQGPQFIFQYYEEEERQRGNFPDRFSGHQFPNYSSELNVNALLLGDSALYLCASSVKTGSGMNTEAFFGQGTRLTVV.

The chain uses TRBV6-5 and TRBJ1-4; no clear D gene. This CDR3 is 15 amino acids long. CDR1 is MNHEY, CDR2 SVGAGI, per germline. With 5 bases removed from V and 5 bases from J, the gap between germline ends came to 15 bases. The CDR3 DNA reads TGTGCCAGCAGTCCCAACGGGGAAGGGAATGAAAAACTGTTTTTT. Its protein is CASSPNGEGNEKLFF.

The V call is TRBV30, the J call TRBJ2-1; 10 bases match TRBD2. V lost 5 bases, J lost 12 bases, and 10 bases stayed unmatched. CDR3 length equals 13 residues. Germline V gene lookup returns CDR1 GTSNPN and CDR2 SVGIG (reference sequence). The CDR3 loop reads CAWQTTSGAGQFF. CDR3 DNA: TGTGCCTGGCAGACTACTAGCGGGGCCGGGCAGTTCTTC.

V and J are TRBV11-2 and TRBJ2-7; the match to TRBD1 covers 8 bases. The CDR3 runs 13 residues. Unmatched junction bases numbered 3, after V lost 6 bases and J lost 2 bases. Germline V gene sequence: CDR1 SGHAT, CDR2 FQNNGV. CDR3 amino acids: CASRGQETYEQYF. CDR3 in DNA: TGTGCCAGCAGGGGACAGGAGACCTACGAGCAGTACTTC.

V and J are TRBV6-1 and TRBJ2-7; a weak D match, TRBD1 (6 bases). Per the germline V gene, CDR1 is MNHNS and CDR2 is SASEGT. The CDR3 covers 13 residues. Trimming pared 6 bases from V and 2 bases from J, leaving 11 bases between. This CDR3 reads CASSSGTTYEQYF. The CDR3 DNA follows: TGTGCCAGCAGCTCCGGGACAACCTACGAGCAGTACTTC.

The CDR3 loop is CAWSVQASESFTDTQYF. DNA for the CDR3: TGTGCCTGGAGTGTACAGGCTAGCGAGAGCTTCACAGATACGCAGTATTTT. This chain uses TRBV30 with TRBJ2-3, with TRBD2 as a possible D gene (6 bases). Trimming left V 0 bases short and J 2 bases short, with 18 bases between. CDR1 GTSNPN and CDR2 SVGIG come from the germline V gene (reference sequence). This CDR3 region has 17 residues.

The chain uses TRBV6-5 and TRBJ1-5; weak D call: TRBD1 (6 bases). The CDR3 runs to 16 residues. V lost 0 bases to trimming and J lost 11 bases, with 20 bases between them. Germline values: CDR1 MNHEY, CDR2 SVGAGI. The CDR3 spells CASSYSFQGSSLTQHF. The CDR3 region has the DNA TGTGCCAGCAGTTACTCGTTTCAGGGGTCTTCGTTGACCCAGCATTTT.